The 17 T cell receptor beta chains below were found in one sample sequenced in a study of cytomegalovirus exposure and HLA in healthy donors. The PCR made use of 60 Vbeta and 13 Jbeta primers. Clones were sequenced by immunoSEQ multiplex PCR, and TCRdb holds only the in-frame ones, with some missing. In the table there are some 150,000 clones, about 75% of which are singletons. The sample consisted of PBMCs. These receptors all come from a middle-aged woman in good health and CMV-seronegative.

The V gene is TRBV27, the J gene TRBJ1-1; D remains ambiguous. The CDR3 spans 14 residues. V gave up 5 bases and J gave up 3 bases, with 13 bases separating them. Germline V lookup: CDR1 MNHEY, CDR2 SMNVEV (reference sequence). CDR3 loop: CASSHLSLDTEAFF. The CDR3 bases are TGTGCCAGCAGTCACCTATCACTGGACACTGAAGCTTTCTTT.

This clone was found a few times. The V call is TRBV5-1, the J call TRBJ1-5; D call uncertain. The CDR3 loop spans 18 amino acids. V shed 0 bases and J shed 0 bases, with 16 bases lying between them. Germline lookup yields CDR1 SGHRS and CDR2 YFSETQ. The CDR3 loop reads CASSLDRPKAYSNQPQHF. In DNA form, the CDR3 reads TGCGCCAGCAGCTTGGATCGTCCGAAAGCTTATAGCAATCAGCCCCAGCATTTT.

The genes are TRBV19 and TRBJ1-5; possibly TRBD1 for D (5 bases). This CDR3 region has 15 residues. V was shortened by 5 bases and J by 4 bases, with 15 bases between the two germline ends. From germline, CDR1 is LNHDA and CDR2 SQIVND (reference sequence). Written as DNA, the CDR3 is TGTGCCAGTAGTCCCATGGGGGAGGGGAATCAGCCCCAGCATTTT. As protein: CASSPMGEGNQPQHF.

The J gene is TRBJ2-7, the V gene TRBV10-1; tentatively, D is TRBD2 (5 bases). Looked up from germline, CDR1 is WNHNN and CDR2 is SYGVQD (reference sequence). The length of the CDR3 is 11 residues. Trimming left V 9 bases short and J 5 bases short, with 11 bases between. DNA for the CDR3: TGCGCCAGAAAGCAGAGGGACGAGCAGTACTTC. Translating gives CARKQRDEQYF.

This chain links TRBV6-6 with TRBJ1-1, with D uncertain. V lost 2 bases and J 0 bases, leaving 7 bases between the germline ends. The CDR3 totals 14 residues. Germline lookup yields CDR1 MNHNY and CDR2 SVGAGI (reference sequence). The CDR3 sequence: CASSYGLMNTEAFF. CDR3 sequence (DNA): TGTGCCAGCAGTTACGGCCTTATGAACACTGAAGCTTTCTTT.

This rearrangement joins TRBV7-2 to TRBJ1-2; D perhaps matches TRBD1 (6 bases). The V gene lost 2 bases and the J gene lost 0 bases, with 10 bases spanning the gap. The CDR3 runs to 15 residues. Germline CDR1 reads SGHTA; CDR2 reads FQGNSA. DNA for the CDR3: TGTGCCAGCAGCTTACGGACAGTAGCTAACTATGGCTACACCTTC. Translating gives CASSLRTVANYGYTF.

The CDR3 sequence: CASSQDLGTQGHEQYF. In nucleotides, the CDR3 is TGTGCCAGCAGCCAAGACCTAGGAACCCAGGGCCACGAGCAGTACTTC. This sequence joins TRBV4-2 and TRBJ2-7, with TRBD1 as a possible D gene (5 bases). This CDR3 is 16 amino acids long. With 0 bases removed from V and 5 bases from J, the gap between germline ends came to 17 bases. Germline CDR1 and CDR2: LGHNA and YNFKEQ.

The rearrangement joins TRBV5-1 to TRBJ2-1; D perhaps matches TRBD2 (6 bases). Trimming pared 0 bases from V and 5 bases from J, leaving 12 bases between. The CDR3 covers 15 residues. Looked up from germline, CDR1 is SGHRS and CDR2 is YFSETQ. CDR3 in amino acids: CASSLGVAGNNEQFF. The CDR3 DNA is TGCGCCAGCAGCTTGGGAGTGGCGGGAAACAATGAGCAGTTCTTC. Filled out from reference TRBV5-1 and TRBJ2-1, the complete variable domain reads KAGVTQTPRYLIKTRGQQVTLSCSPISGHRSVSWYQQTPGQGLQFLFEYFSETQRNKGNFPGRFSGRQFSNSRSEMNVSTLELGDSALYLCASSLGVAGNNEQFFGPGTRLTVL.

This chain links TRBV7-9 with TRBJ1-5, with 9 bases matching TRBD1. This CDR3 has 15 amino acids. The germline CDR1 and CDR2 sequences are SEHNR and FQNEAQ (reference sequence). V trimming: 5 bases; J trimming: 0 bases; junction bases outside the gene matches: 2. In DNA, the CDR3 is TGTGCCAGCAGCCGGACAGGGGATAGCAATCAGCCCCAGCATTTT. Residues: CASSRTGDSNQPQHF.

This rearrangement joins TRBV7-9 to TRBJ1-2; the D gene is possibly TRBD1 (5 bases). This CDR3 has 15 amino acids. Trimming shortened V by 6 bases and J by 6 bases, and 20 bases separated the two germline ends. Germline CDR1 SEHNR, CDR2 FQNEAQ (reference sequence). CDR3 residues: CASRGDGTLSNGYTF. The DNA for the CDR3 is TGTGCCAGCAGGGGAGACGGGACTCTCTCAAATGGCTACACCTTC.

This sequence joins TRBV25-1 and TRBJ1-5, with 9 bases matching TRBD1. Losses at the gene ends were 5 bases for V and 5 bases for J; bases not matched to a gene: 4. CDR1 and CDR2 from the germline V gene are MGHDK and SYGVNS. CDR3 length: 14 residues. The CDR3 loop reads CASSKQGADQPQHF. The CDR3 bases are TGTGCCAGCAGTAAACAGGGGGCGGATCAGCCCCAGCATTTT. Full variable domain (rest looked up from reference TRBV25-1 and TRBJ1-5): EADIYQTPRYLVIGTGKKITLECSQTMGHDKMYWYQQDPGMELHLIHYSYGVNSTEKGDLSSESTVSRIRTEHFPLTLESARPSHTSQYLCASSKQGADQPQHFGDGTRLSIL.

This clone was detected only a few times. The genes are TRBV6-5 and TRBJ1-4; D is perhaps TRBD1 (6 bases). V was shortened by 6 bases and J by 8 bases, with 19 bases between the two germline ends. The CDR3 contains 15 residues. Looked up from germline, CDR1 is MNHEY and CDR2 is SVGAGI. CDR3: CASRPQAQGREKLFF. The CDR3 nucleotides are TGTGCCAGCAGGCCCCAGGCACAGGGTAGAGAAAAACTGTTTTTT.

The chain uses TRBV4-1 and TRBJ1-3; D not resolved. CDR3 size: 13 residues. V was trimmed by 6 bases and J by 0 bases, leaving 6 bases between them. Germline V lookup: CDR1 MGHRA, CDR2 YSYEKL. The CDR3 reads CASSRGSGNTIYF. The CDR3 bases are TGCGCCAGCAGTCGGGGCTCTGGAAACACCATATATTTT.

V is TRBV7-3 and J is TRBJ2-3; TRBD1 is a possible D gene (6 bases). CDR1 is SGHTA and CDR2 is FQGTGA in the germline V gene. The CDR3 is 13 amino acids. V was cut by 5 bases and J by 8 bases, with 14 bases left in between. The chain's CDR3 is CASSPALGGTQYF. The CDR3 bases are TGTGCCAGCAGCCCCGCTTTAGGGGGTACGCAGTATTTT.

The sample holds one count of this clone. V and J are TRBV4-1 and TRBJ1-5; D not certain. The CDR3 sequence is 16 residues long. V was clipped by 1 base and J by 2 bases, with 12 bases between them. Germline lookup yields CDR1 MGHRA and CDR2 YSYEKL. The CDR3 here is CASSQGVRQGNQPQHF. The DNA for the CDR3 is TGCGCCAGCAGCCAAGGGGTCAGGCAGGGCAATCAGCCCCAGCATTTT.

The chain employs TRBV6-5 and TRBJ1-3, with 7 bases matching TRBD1. Germline assignment: CDR1 MNHEY and CDR2 SVGAGI. The CDR3 loop spans 15 amino acids. V lost 0 bases and J lost 2; bases outside the gene matches: 1. The DNA of the CDR3 is TGTGCCAGCAGTTACTCAGACAGGGCTGGAAACACCATATATTTT. It specifies CASSYSDRAGNTIYF.

The CDR3 reads CASSDPGQHHNEQFF. CDR3 sequence (DNA): TGCGCCAGCAGTGACCCGGGACAGCACCACAATGAGCAGTTCTTC. The V call is TRBV10-2, the J call TRBJ2-1, with 7 bases matching TRBD1. This CDR3 region has 15 residues. The trim removed 3 bases at V and 5 bases at J, leaving 7 bases unmatched. Germline assignment: CDR1 WSHSY and CDR2 SAAADI.